This TCR beta chain was sequenced for a study of T cell repertoires in cytomegalovirus infection. Study summary: Public TCR beta signatures marked donors with CMV infection and the matching HLA.

Study-wide results and caveats: The ex vivo response was dominated by HLA-C-restricted CMV-specific TCR beta clonotypes. The study identified carriers of CMV plus the relevant HLA from cumulative public TCR beta family frequency.

This clonotype came up many times. Its target is unknown. V trimming: 5 bases; J trimming: 0 bases; junction bases outside the gene matches: 4. The CDR3 has 15 amino acids. TCRdb recomputed calls from the reads with MiXCR, one row per CDR3 protein. This sample has roughly 230,000 distinct CDR3 sequences, with 22% found just once. The chain couples TRBV12-3 or TRBV12-4 to TRBJ1-1, with 9 bases that match TRBD1. Source material: CD8+ T cells from PBMCs. The sequence came from a human donor in good health (CMV status not recorded). Some clones in this sample may be carry-over from other donors' samples. The CDR3 protein is CASSTTGGMNTEAFF. Written as DNA, the CDR3 is TGTGCCAGCAGTACCACAGGGGGCATGAACACTGAAGCTTTCTTT.